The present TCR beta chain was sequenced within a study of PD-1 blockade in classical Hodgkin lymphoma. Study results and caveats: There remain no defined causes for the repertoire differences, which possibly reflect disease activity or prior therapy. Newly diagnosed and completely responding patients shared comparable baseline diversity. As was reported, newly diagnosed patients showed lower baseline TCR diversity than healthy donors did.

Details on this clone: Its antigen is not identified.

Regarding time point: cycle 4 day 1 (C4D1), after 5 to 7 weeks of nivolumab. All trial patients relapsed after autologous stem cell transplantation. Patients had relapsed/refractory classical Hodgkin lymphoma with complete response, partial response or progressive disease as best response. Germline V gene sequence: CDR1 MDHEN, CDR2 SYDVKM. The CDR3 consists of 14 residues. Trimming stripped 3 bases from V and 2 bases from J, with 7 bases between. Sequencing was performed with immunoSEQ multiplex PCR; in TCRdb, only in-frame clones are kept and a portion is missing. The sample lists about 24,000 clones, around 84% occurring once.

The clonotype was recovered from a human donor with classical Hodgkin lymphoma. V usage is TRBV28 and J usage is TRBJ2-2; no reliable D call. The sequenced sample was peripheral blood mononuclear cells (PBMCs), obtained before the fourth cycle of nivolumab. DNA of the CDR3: TGTGCCAGCAGTTTTGTCAGTAACACCGGGGAGCTGTTTTTT. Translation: CASSFVSNTGELFF.